Below, 20 T cell receptor beta chains from the same sample are listed, as sequenced in a study of shared clonotypes between healthy human individuals. The assay was immunoSEQ multiplex PCR, and TCRdb's table has in-frame clones only and misses some. The sample contains approximately 2,000,000 clones, about 90% of which appear only once. Sequencing input: naive CD4+ T cells from PBMCs. Subset denoted: CD45RA+ positively selected. These receptor sequences come from a young man in good health. Some clones in this sample may be carry-over from other donors' samples.

The rearrangement joins TRBV5-1 to TRBJ1-1, with TRBD1 identical over 9 bases. Trimming removed 2 bases from V and 8 bases from J; junction bases left unmatched: 13. The CDR3 length is 16 residues. Germline lookup yields CDR1 SGHRS and CDR2 YFSETQ. The CDR3 is CASSFRSGQGRGEAFF. DNA for the CDR3: TGCGCCAGCAGCTTCCGATCCGGACAGGGGAGGGGCGAAGCTTTCTTT.

The chain recombines TRBV30 with TRBJ1-5, with a possible D match to TRBD1 (6 bases). The V end was cut by 1 base, the J end by 1 base, with 14 bases between. The CDR3 runs to 16 residues. From germline, CDR1 is GTSNPN and CDR2 SVGIG (reference sequence). The CDR3 DNA reads as TGTGCCTGGAGTGAGTCCGGCAGGGGCAGCAATCAGCCCCAGCATTTT. This encodes CAWSESGRGSNQPQHF.

The chain employs TRBV4-3 and TRBJ1-2; D remains ambiguous. CDR1 is LGHNA, CDR2 YSLEER, per germline. CDR3 length equals 14 residues. V was trimmed by 0 bases and J by 5 bases, leaving 10 bases between them. CDR3 sequence (DNA): TGCGCCAGCAGCCAAGATAAGCATCGGTATGGCTACACCTTC. It translates to CASSQDKHRYGYTF.

This chain joins TRBV6-6 and TRBJ2-7, with 11 bases identical to TRBD2. The CDR3 contains 15 residues. The V gene's germline CDR1 is MNHNY and CDR2 SVGAGI (reference sequence). V shed 6 bases and J 4 bases; nucleotides not matched to a gene: 8. The CDR3 DNA is TGTGCCAGCAGGGGCACTAGCGGGAGTCTTTACGAGCAGTACTTC. Its protein is CASRGTSGSLYEQYF.

This clone has a handful of counts. The CDR3 protein is CASSPLAKDGYTF. The CDR3 nucleotides read TGTGCCAGCTCACCCCTCGCTAAGGATGGCTACACCTTC. V gene TRBV18 combines with J gene TRBJ1-2; D gene unclear. Germline V CDR1 and CDR2: KGHSH, LQKENI. This CDR3 region has 13 residues. V lost 3 bases and J 6 bases, leaving 11 bases between the germline ends.

The rearrangement joins TRBV27 to TRBJ1-2; 7 bases fit TRBD1. Germline V gives CDR1 MNHEY, CDR2 SMNVEV (reference sequence). J was trimmed by 8 bases and V by 2 bases; bases with no gene match: 17. The CDR3 runs to 17 residues. The chain's CDR3 is CASSLGLGTVRMEGYTF. In DNA, the CDR3 is TGTGCCAGCAGTTTAGGCCTTGGGACAGTACGAATGGAGGGCTACACCTTC.

The count of this clone is one. CDR3 residues: CAWTEGRGQTQYF. The CDR3, as DNA: TGTGCCTGGACGGAGGGTCGGGGACAGACCCAGTACTTC. The chain joins TRBV30 to TRBJ2-5; tentatively, D is TRBD2 (6 bases). The CDR3 sequence is 13 residues long. V was shortened by 4 bases and J by 6 bases, with 15 bases between the two germline ends. Per the germline V gene, CDR1 is GTSNPN and CDR2 is SVGIG (reference sequence).

The gene calls are TRBV6-1 and TRBJ1-4, with D unresolved. Trimming cost V 1 base and J 6 bases, with 3 bases left between them. This CDR3 contains 12 residues. Germline V CDR1 and CDR2: MNHNS, SASEGT. The CDR3 here is CASSEEYEKLFF. The DNA of the CDR3 is TGTGCCAGCAGTGAAGAATATGAAAAACTGTTTTTT.

This clone has just one count. The rearrangement links TRBV5-1 to TRBJ2-3; a weak D match, TRBD1 (5 bases). The CDR3 is made up of 13 amino acids. V was pared by 4 bases and J by 5 bases, with 11 bases between. Germline CDR1 is SGHRS and CDR2 is YFSETQ. DNA for the CDR3: TGCGCCAGCAGCGAAGGACATAGAGATACGCAGTATTTT. Residues: CASSEGHRDTQYF.

This rearrangement joins TRBV6-1 to TRBJ1-5, with D hard to call. CDR1 is MNHNS and CDR2 is SASEGT in the germline V gene. This CDR3 is 18 amino acids long. V gave up 0 bases and J gave up 0 bases, with 15 bases separating them. DNA of the CDR3: TGTGCCAGCAGTGAAGCGTCCAATGTGGCATATAGCAATCAGCCCCAGCATTTT. Residues: CASSEASNVAYSNQPQHF.

The gene calls are TRBV11-1 and TRBJ2-1, with 7 bases identical to TRBD1. Germline CDR1 and CDR2: SGHAT and FQDESV (reference sequence). The CDR3 has 15 residues. Trimming took 5 bases from V and 4 from J; bases not matched to a gene: 8. This chain's CDR3 is CASSQSGTAYNEQFF. CDR3 DNA: TGTGCCAGCAGCCAATCCGGGACAGCTTACAATGAGCAGTTCTTC. Full variable domain (rest looked up from reference TRBV11-1 and TRBJ2-1): EAEVAQSPRYKITEKSQAVAFWCDPISGHATLYWYRQILGQGPELLVQFQDESVVDDSQLPKDRFSAERLKGVDSTLKIQPAELGDSAMYLCASSQSGTAYNEQFFGPGTRLTVL.

On this clone itself: Other DNA sequences in this specimen translate into the identical CDR3. The CDR3 sequence is CASSSLGSGTGELFF. CDR3 bases: TGCGCCAGCAGCTCGTTGGGTTCGGGGACCGGGGAGCTGTTTTTT. The rearrangement joins TRBV5-1 to TRBJ2-2; D perhaps matches TRBD2 (5 bases). CDR3 length: 15 residues. Germline CDR1 and CDR2: SGHRS and YFSETQ. With 3 bases removed from V and 5 bases from J, the gap between germline ends came to 14 bases.

The chain links TRBV11-2 to TRBJ2-4; TRBD2 might be the D (5 bases). From germline, CDR1 is SGHAT and CDR2 FQNNGV. V gave up 1 base and J gave up 5 bases, with 24 bases separating them. The CDR3 covers 19 residues. The CDR3 sequence: CASSLVGSRRRLAENIQYF. CDR3 sequence (DNA): TGTGCCAGCAGCTTAGTGGGGTCGAGGAGGAGGCTGGCGGAAAACATTCAGTACTTC.

V usage is TRBV7-9 and J usage is TRBJ1-2; D remains unclear. The CDR3 loop spans 14 amino acids. Germline lookup yields CDR1 SEHNR and CDR2 FQNEAQ (reference sequence). V was shortened by 4 bases and J by 0 bases, with 9 bases between the two germline ends. The CDR3 region has the DNA TGTGCCAGCAGCTCAACTCCTGCTAACTATGGCTACACCTTC. Its translation: CASSSTPANYGYTF.

The chain employs TRBV5-1 and TRBJ2-7; D remains unclear. Trimming pared 4 bases from V and 7 bases from J, leaving 18 bases between. Germline loops: CDR1 SGHRS, CDR2 YFSETQ. This CDR3 has 14 amino acids. The CDR3 loop is CASSNTTVQREQYF. CDR3 nucleotide sequence: TGCGCCAGCAGCAACACAACGGTCCAGAGAGAGCAGTACTTC. Full variable domain (remainder filled in from reference TRBV5-1 and TRBJ2-7): KAGVTQTPRYLIKTRGQQVTLSCSPISGHRSVSWYQQTPGQGLQFLFEYFSETQRNKGNFPGRFSGRQFSNSRSEMNVSTLELGDSALYLCASSNTTVQREQYFGPGTRLTVT.

The chain recombines TRBV5-1 with TRBJ2-3, with 7 nucleotides matching TRBD2. The germline V gene has CDR1 SGHRS and CDR2 YFSETQ. The CDR3 runs to 16 residues. The V segment lost 4 bases and the J segment 2 bases; nucleotides outside the gene matches: 10. The CDR3 spells CASSPQTSANTDTQYF. In nucleotides, the CDR3 is TGCGCCAGCAGCCCCCAAACTAGCGCGAACACAGATACGCAGTATTTT.

The CDR3 protein is CASSTQGPTDTQYF. As DNA, the CDR3 is TGTGCCAGCAGTACACAGGGTCCTACAGATACGCAGTATTTT. The chain carries TRBV11-3 and TRBJ2-3; a weak D match, TRBD1 (6 bases). Trimming stripped 6 bases from V and 3 bases from J, with 13 bases between. This CDR3 contains 14 residues. Germline assignment: CDR1 SGHNT and CDR2 YENEEA.

The V and J genes are TRBV4-1 and TRBJ2-2; no firm D call. Trimming removed 1 base at V and 4 bases at J, with 7 bases between. The germline V gene encodes CDR1 MGHRA and CDR2 YSYEKL. The CDR3 extends over 14 amino acids. CDR3 bases: TGCGCCAGCAGCCAAGGACCACCCACCGGGGAGCTGTTTTTT. Translated: CASSQGPPTGELFF.

The chain joins TRBV10-3 to TRBJ1-5; D might be TRBD1 (5 bases). This CDR3 contains 18 residues. Germline values: CDR1 ENHRY, CDR2 SYGVKD. V lost 2 bases to trimming and J lost 2 bases, with 19 bases between them. Here the CDR3 DNA reads TGTGCCATCAGTGAGGCGGTACCTGCGAGAGGGGGCAATCAGCCCCAGCATTTT. Translation gives CAISEAVPARGGNQPQHF.

The J gene is TRBJ1-4, the V gene TRBV6-1; TRBD1 matches 9 bases. Trimming removed 6 bases from V and 7 bases from J; junction bases left unmatched: 9. Looked up from germline, CDR1 is MNHNS and CDR2 is SASEGT. The CDR3 consists of 15 residues. CDR3 DNA sequence: TGTGCCAGCAGAGTGGACAGGGGCGCCGCTGAAAAACTGTTTTTT. Translated: CASRVDRGAAEKLFF.